Listed below are T cell receptor beta chains from one sample, sequenced in a study of T cells in Graves' hyperthyroidism and ophthalmopathy. TCRdb re-called the multiplex PCR reads with MiXCR, one entry per CDR3 protein. The table records about half a million distinct CDR3 sequences, 20% to 25% of them present only once. The sequencing sample was made of blood. These TCRs come from a man in his late teens or twenties with Graves' hyperthyroidism. CDR3s include the opening cysteine and the closing phenylalanine or tryptophan. The D gene is left open where the match is weak. Size tells how often a clone was seen (once, few, many) or the class of an expanded clone, and some rows leave it out.

TRBJ1-1	many	.	TRBV13	TGTGCCATGCAGACAGCTATGAACACTGAAGCTTTCTTT	CAMQTAMNTEAFF
TRBJ2-7	.	TRBD1	TRBV5-1	TGCGCCAGCAGGCTGGGACAGGACAGCTCCTACGAGCAGTACTTC	CASRLGQDSSYEQYF
TRBJ1-4	few	.	TRBV11-1	TGTGTCACGGATTCGGAGCTCCTTATTAATGAAAAACTGTTTTTT	CVTDSELLINEKLFF
TRBJ1-5	many	.	TRBV20-1	TGCAGTGCCGGGCCATCCCCGGGGCAGCCCCAGCATTTT	CSAGPSPGQPQHF
TRBJ2-7	.	.	TRBV2	TGTGCCAGCAGTGAAACGCTGCAGGGTCGGTACGAGCAGTACTTC	CASSETLQGRYEQYF
TRBJ1-1	many	.	TRBV30	TGTGCCTGGTGTGGCGGGAACACTGAAGCTTTCTTT	CAWCGGNTEAFF
TRBJ2-5	many	.	TRBV6-2/TRBV6-3	TGTGCCAGCAGACGACTAGACCAAGAGACCCAGTACTTC	CASRRLDQETQYF
TRBJ1-1	few	.	TRBV2	TGTGCCGGCAGTGGTGGACAGAACACTGAAGCTTTCTTT	CAGSGGQNTEAFF
TRBJ1-2	few	.	TRBV11-2	TGTGCCAGCAGCTATCCAGAGGTGCGGGATGGCTACACCTTC	CASSYPEVRDGYTF
TRBJ2-7	few	.	TRBV20-1	TGCAGTGCTAGAGAAGGGGTAGGGGTAGGCGAGCAGTACTTC	CSAREGVGVGEQYF
TRBJ1-1	.	.	TRBV6-2/TRBV6-3	TGTGCCAGCAGTTACTCGGACAGCGAAGCTTTCTTT	CASSYSDSEAFF
TRBJ1-2	few	TRBD1	TRBV28	TGTGCCGGCAGTCTCGTAGGGGGGGACAGGGACCGTAACTATGGCTACACCTTC	CAGSLVGGDRDRNYGYTF
TRBJ1-2	many	.	TRBV19	TGTGCCAGTAGTATCCCGTCAGGGAATGGCTACACCTTC	CASSIPSGNGYTF
TRBJ2-5	.	.	TRBV12-3/TRBV12-4	TGTGCCAGCAGTTTATTCAGGGGAGAGGACCAAGAGACCCAGTACTTC	CASSLFRGEDQETQYF
TRBJ2-5	.	TRBD1	TRBV29-1	TGCAGCGTTGGACAGGGTGTAGAGACCCAGTACTTC	CSVGQGVETQYF
TRBJ2-4	.	.	TRBV7-9	TGTGCCAGCAGCTTAGTGGACGGGCTGCAAAACATTCAGTACTTC	CASSLVDGLQNIQYF
TRBJ1-5	many	.	TRBV5-6	TGTGCCAGCAGCACTGGACCGAACCTTAATCAGCCCCAGCATTTT	CASSTGPNLNQPQHF
TRBJ1-2	many	.	TRBV12-3/TRBV12-4	TGTGCCAGCAGTTTTGGGACCACAGCGGGGGCCGCGGGCTACACCTTC	CASSFGTTAGAAGYTF
TRBJ1-6	.	.	TRBV11-2	TGTGCCAGCAGCTCACGACAGAATAATTCACCCCTCCACTTT	CASSSRQNNSPLHF
TRBJ1-2	many	.	TRBV12-3/TRBV12-4	TGTGCCAGCATTACCTCGGCAGGATATGGCTACACCTTC	CASITSAGYGYTF
TRBJ1-5	many	.	TRBV27	TGTGCCAGCAGTTTAAACAGATATCAGCCCCAGCATTTT	CASSLNRYQPQHF
TRBJ2-5	.	.	TRBV6-5	TGTGCCAGCAGTTATGCCAGGCGGGCCGGTTCTCTTCAAGAGACCCAGTACTTC	CASSYARRAGSLQETQYF
TRBJ1-1	.	.	TRBV6-2/TRBV6-3	TGTGCCAGCAGTCAGGACCCCGGGAGGTCGAACACTGAAGCTTTCTTT	CASSQDPGRSNTEAFF
TRBJ2-7	many	.	TRBV12-3/TRBV12-4	TGTGCCAGCAGTTTAGGACAACCGGGGACCTACGAGCAGTACTTC	CASSLGQPGTYEQYF
TRBJ1-2	many	.	TRBV12-3/TRBV12-4	TGTGCCAGCAGTTTAGGAGAGGGCTACACCTTC	CASSLGEGYTF
TRBJ1-5	many	.	TRBV28	TGTGCCAGCAAGGACGGGGGTAGCAATCAGCCCCAGCATTTT	CASKDGGSNQPQHF
TRBJ2-2	few	TRBD2	TRBV9	TGTGCCAGCAGCGTAGGGCTGGGTCTAGCGGGGGGAGGCCGAAACACCGGGGAGCTGTTTTTT	CASSVGLGLAGGGRNTGELFF
TRBJ2-4	many	.	TRBV6-5	TGTGCCAGCAGTTACGCGGAGTCCAAAAACATTCAGTACTTC	CASSYAESKNIQYF
TRBJ1-1	.	.	TRBV12-3/TRBV12-4	TGTGCCAGTACCTATGGGGTGAACACTGAAGCTTTCTTT	CASTYGVNTEAFF
TRBJ2-5	.	TRBD2	TRBV27	TGTGCCAGCAGTCCCCGGGGGGGAGCGGGGGTGGAGACCCAGTACTTC	CASSPRGGAGVETQYF
TRBJ2-5	.	TRBD2	TRBV10-2	TGCGCCAGCAGTGACCTTAGCGGGAGGGGCCTCCAAGAGACCCAGTACTTC	CASSDLSGRGLQETQYF
TRBJ1-5	many	.	TRBV28	TGTGCCAGCAGTCCAGTCCAGGCGCTCAATCAGCCCCAGCATTTT	CASSPVQALNQPQHF
TRBJ1-5	many	.	TRBV13	TGTGCCAGCAGCTTAGCTGGGTTTGACAATCAGCCCCAGCATTTT	CASSLAGFDNQPQHF
TRBJ1-2	few	.	TRBV4-1	TGCGCCAGCAGCCAAGTCGAGGGGGACTATGGCTACACCTTC	CASSQVEGDYGYTF
TRBJ1-2	.	.	TRBV3-1	TGTGCCAGCAGCCCCCGGTTAATCACCACCCCCTTCTATGGCTACACCTTC	CASSPRLITTPFYGYTF
TRBJ2-7	.	TRBD2	TRBV20-1	TGCAGTGCTAGATTTGTCGGGAGGAGTTCCTACGAGCAGTACTTC	CSARFVGRSSYEQYF
TRBJ2-3	few	TRBD2	TRBV20-1	TGCAGTGCTCCCGTTACGGGGGGTATCTCAGATACGCAGTATTTT	CSAPVTGGISDTQYF
TRBJ1-1	many	.	TRBV30	TGTGCCTGGAGACAGGAGGGGCCTGAAGCTTTCTTT	CAWRQEGPEAFF
TRBJ2-7	many	.	TRBV20-1	TGCAGTGCTAGAGATACGACGGTCTCCTACGAGCAGTACTTC	CSARDTTVSYEQYF
TRBJ2-7	many	.	TRBV28	TGTGCCAGCAGCCCCCTACTAGAGATTGCCTACGAGCAGTACTTC	CASSPLLEIAYEQYF
TRBJ2-7	few	.	TRBV7-2	TGTGCCAGCACCTGGGACTTCCTACGATCCTACGAGCAGTACTTC	CASTWDFLRSYEQYF
TRBJ1-1	few	.	TRBV4-1	TGCGCCAGCAGCCAAGAGGTCGGGTACCTCACTGAAGCTTTCTTT	CASSQEVGYLTEAFF
TRBJ2-4	few	.	TRBV25-1	TGTGCCAGCAGTAACCCTTGGAACATTCAGTACTTC	CASSNPWNIQYF
TRBJ1-3	few	TRBD1	TRBV6-2/TRBV6-3	TGTGCCAGCAGTTACTCGGGACAGGGGGCGCTTCCCCAATGGTGGGGAAACGCCATATATTTT	CASSYSGQGALPQWWGNAIYF
TRBJ1-2	.	.	TRBV19	TGTGCCAGCTTCCGGGGGGAGGTTGGCTACACCTTC	CASFRGEVGYTF
TRBJ1-2	many	.	TRBV15	TGTGCCACCAGCAGAGAAAGTCACAGGGCTTACTTC	CATSRESHRAYF
TRBJ1-5	many	TRBD1	TRBV19	TGTGCCAGTAGTGAGACGGGGACAGGGAATCAGCCCCAGCATTTT	CASSETGTGNQPQHF
TRBJ2-2	.	TRBD2	TRBV5-1	TGCGCCAGCAGAAAAGGGGAGGGGAACACCGGGGAGCTGTTTTTT	CASRKGEGNTGELFF
TRBJ1-5	many	.	TRBV11-2	TGTGCCAGCAGCTTAGGTGCCTACAATCAGCCCCAGCATTTT	CASSLGAYNQPQHF
TRBJ2-6	few	.	TRBV4-1	TGCGCCAGCAGCCAAGCACCCCATGGCTCTGGGGCCAACGTCCTGACTTTC	CASSQAPHGSGANVLTF
TRBJ1-5	few	.	TRBV20-1	TGCAGTGCCCCGGACAGCGGCAATCAGCCCCAGCATTTT	CSAPDSGNQPQHF
TRBJ1-6	many	.	TRBV25-1	TGTGCCAGCAACCCCATGGAAAACGGATCACCCCTCCACTTT	CASNPMENGSPLHF
TRBJ2-2	few	TRBD1	TRBV12-3/TRBV12-4	TGTGCCAGCAGCCGCCGGGACAGGGTTAACACCGGGGAGCTGTTTTTT	CASSRRDRVNTGELFF
TRBJ2-2	many	.	TRBV12-3/TRBV12-4	TGTGCCAGCAGTTTAACGAGCAGGGCCACCGGGGAGCTGTTTTTT	CASSLTSRATGELFF
TRBJ1-5	few	.	TRBV7-9	TGTGCCAGCAGCTTATCGGCAGGTTATCAGCCCCAGCATTTT	CASSLSAGYQPQHF
TRBJ1-1	.	TRBD1	TRBV12-3/TRBV12-4	TGTGCCAGCAGCTCCGACAGGGGCGAGTTGATAACTGAAGCTTTCTTT	CASSSDRGELITEAFF